This TCR beta chain derives from a study of cytomegalovirus exposure and HLA in healthy donors. Trimming left V 3 bases short and J 4 bases short, with 9 bases between. Germline CDR1 SGDLS, CDR2 YYNGEE. The CDR3 has 13 amino acids. Vbeta (60) and Jbeta (13) primers were used in the PCR. Method: immunoSEQ multiplex PCR; TCRdb's copy keeps in-frame clones and lacks some. The table lists some 130,000 clones, approximately 74% of them singletons. This clonotype was sampled from a male donor in good health and CMV-seronegative. The chain joins TRBV9 to TRBJ2-3; D unresolved. Input material: PBMCs. The CDR3 loop is CASSAPGSDTQYF. CDR3 nucleotide sequence: TGTGCCAGCAGCGCACCAGGTTCAGATACGCAGTATTTT.